There are many counts of the clone carrying this T cell receptor (beta chain). This sample was taken from a study of T-cell reconstitution after alpha-beta-depleted transplantation in children. The V end was cut by 3 bases, the J end by 6 bases, with 10 bases between. The CDR3 runs to 13 residues. Germline-derived CDR1 and CDR2 are SGHRS and YFSETQ. For TCRbeta, the library was prepared with unique molecular identifiers. Each CDR3 protein gets one entry after TCRdb re-called the PCR reads with MiXCR. The profile shows about 610,000 distinct CDR3 sequences, about 10% of them singletons. The sequenced sample was PBMCs from the stem cell graft donor, obtained from the stem cell graft. This TCR was recovered from a human donor who donated a stem cell graft to a child with acute myeloid leukemia. V and J are TRBV5-1 and TRBJ2-1; D possibly corresponds to TRBD1 (6 bases). The DNA for the CDR3 is TGCGCCAGCAGCTGGACAGTTAGCAATGAGCAGTTCTTC. It codes for CASSWTVSNEQFF. The whole variable domain, remainder taken from reference TRBV5-1 and TRBJ2-1, is KAGVTQTPRYLIKTRGQQVTLSCSPISGHRSVSWYQQTPGQGLQFLFEYFSETQRNKGNFPGRFSGRQFSNSRSEMNVSTLELGDSALYLCASSWTVSNEQFFGPGTRLTVL.